This is a list of T cell receptor beta chains from one sample in a study of T cells in Graves' hyperthyroidism and ophthalmopathy. TCRdb re-called the multiplex PCR reads through MiXCR, storing one row per CDR3 protein. Counted here are approximately 700,000 distinct CDR3 sequences, 45% occurring once; the ten biggest clones make up approximately 6.8%. Sequenced sample: peripheral blood or thyroid tissue (not recorded which). Receptor source: an adult man with Graves' disease, either hyperthyroidism or ophthalmopathy (not recorded which). Each CDR3 is given with its conserved first and last residue. The D gene is left open where the match is weak.

CSASGGPTYEQYF	TRBD2	TRBV20-1	TRBJ2-7
CASSQVGTGQAGYTF	-	TRBV7-8	TRBJ1-2
CAAQPGQGSYGYTF	TRBD1	TRBV2	TRBJ1-2
CASSHVGETQYF	-	TRBV7-8	TRBJ2-5
CATSDPGRGYTF	-	TRBV24-1	TRBJ1-2
CASSLSPFEQYF	-	TRBV2	TRBJ2-7
CASTTGTVLNTEAFF	TRBD1	TRBV5-1	TRBJ1-1
CASRLTGAGETQYF	TRBD1	TRBV10-3	TRBJ2-5
CASSLDRGVSSGNTIYF	TRBD1	TRBV7-8	TRBJ1-3
CASSQDHEGFHGYTF	-	TRBV4-2	TRBJ1-2
CASRGDGYEQYF	-	TRBV10-3	TRBJ2-7
CASKRGTTGSYEQYF	-	TRBV7-8	TRBJ2-7
CASSYGGGPNYGYTF	-	TRBV6-6	TRBJ1-2
CSVARGGLNTEAFF	-	TRBV29-1	TRBJ1-1
CASSQAVGGNQPQHF	-	TRBV9	TRBJ1-5
CASRTAPSNQPQHF	-	TRBV5-1	TRBJ1-5
CAISEKGSQPQHF	-	TRBV10-3	TRBJ1-5
CASSQDRLAGDRKGELFF	TRBD2	TRBV7-3	TRBJ2-2
CASSKGVNQPQHF	-	TRBV2	TRBJ1-5
CASSWTGGTEAFF	TRBD1	TRBV6-5	TRBJ1-1
CASSSSGSNEKLFF	-	TRBV7-8	TRBJ1-4
CATSKTVGGGAGEQYF	TRBD2	TRBV15	TRBJ2-7
CASSYPPGELFF	-	TRBV12-3/TRBV12-4	TRBJ2-2
CASSQENYGYTF	-	TRBV2	TRBJ1-2
CASSPEGTGETQYF	-	TRBV7-2	TRBJ2-5
CASRAKVQGMHGYTF	-	TRBV2	TRBJ1-2
CASDPYREGQPQHF	-	TRBV28	TRBJ1-5
CASSSAGHYGYTF	-	TRBV13	TRBJ1-2
CSAPRAGGPHEQYF	TRBD2	TRBV20-1	TRBJ2-7
CAANRESLDYGYTF	-	TRBV25-1	TRBJ1-2
CSVGREASHYEQYF	-	TRBV29-1	TRBJ2-7
CASRRTGTGIGELFF	TRBD1	TRBV19	TRBJ2-2
CASSPGTGAAEQYF	TRBD1	TRBV19	TRBJ2-7
CASRSRDRGNSPLHF	TRBD1	TRBV10-2	TRBJ1-6
CAWNERTLMAAFF	-	TRBV19	TRBJ1-1
CASSHAGNGNNQPQHF	-	TRBV4-1	TRBJ1-5
CSVGGTPGFNEQYF	-	TRBV29-1	TRBJ2-7
CASRETRQGGQETQYF	TRBD1	TRBV6-1	TRBJ2-5
CASSSTSGGRMETQYF	TRBD2	TRBV19	TRBJ2-5
CASSYGGSGEQYF	TRBD2	TRBV6-5	TRBJ2-7
CATSLISGEDGPTNEKLFF	-	TRBV15	TRBJ1-4
CAISESVTTYEQYF	-	TRBV10-3	TRBJ2-7
CSARGTGYNSPLHF	TRBD1	TRBV20-1	TRBJ1-6
CASSYRGGETQYF	-	TRBV6-6	TRBJ2-5
CAISESTGVRNQPQHF	TRBD1	TRBV10-3	TRBJ1-5
CSARDLQGRAYEQYF	-	TRBV20-1	TRBJ2-7
CASGLVLGTATYEQYF	TRBD1	TRBV12-5	TRBJ2-7
CSIKGNGNTIYF	-	TRBV29-1	TRBJ1-3
CASTLIGVQGTQYF	-	TRBV5-4	TRBJ2-5
CASNDPDEQYF	-	TRBV2	TRBJ2-7
CASSLARGRTEAFF	TRBD1	TRBV5-1	TRBJ1-1
CASSAAGLNSPLHF	-	TRBV25-1	TRBJ1-6
CSARNPGMEKLFF	-	TRBV20-1	TRBJ1-4